Detailed here is one T cell receptor beta chain. One entry per CDR3 protein results from TCRdb running MiXCR on the 5' RACE reads. This table holds hundreds of thousands of distinct CDR3 sequences, around 6.5% found once. The data stem from a study of T cells after yellow fever vaccination. Looking at the study overall: With SMART-Seq v4 Ultra Low Input, the fractions containing low cell numbers were prepared.

The CDR3 contains 13 residues. Germline CDR1 is SGDLS and CDR2 is YYNGEE. V was trimmed by 0 bases and J by 0 bases, leaving 4 bases between them. The sequence was obtained from a man between 25 and 39 years old who received the YFV17D yellow fever vaccine. The chain recombines TRBV9 with TRBJ2-7, with unresolved D. The sequencing used PBMCs, collected 5 days after the yellow fever booster vaccination. CDR3 nucleotide sequence: TGTGCCAGCAGCGTAGGACTCTCCTACGAGCAGTACTTC. Residues: CASSVGLSYEQYF.